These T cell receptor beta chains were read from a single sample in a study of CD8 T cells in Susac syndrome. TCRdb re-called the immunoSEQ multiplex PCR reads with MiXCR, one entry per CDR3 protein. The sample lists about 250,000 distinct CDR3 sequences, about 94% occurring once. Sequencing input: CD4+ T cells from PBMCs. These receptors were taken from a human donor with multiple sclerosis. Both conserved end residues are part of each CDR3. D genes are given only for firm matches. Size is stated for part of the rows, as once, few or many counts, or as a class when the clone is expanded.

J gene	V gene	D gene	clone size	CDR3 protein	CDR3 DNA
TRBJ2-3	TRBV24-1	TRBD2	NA	CATSDTGLAGTDTQYF	TGTGCCACCAGTGACACCGGACTAGCTGGCACAGATACGCAGTATTTT
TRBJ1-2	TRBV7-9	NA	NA	CASSPTEGDNGYTF	TGTGCCAGCAGCCCCACCGAGGGGGACAATGGCTACACCTTC
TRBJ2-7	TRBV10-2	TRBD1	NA	CASSYQGDEQYF	TGCGCCAGCAGTTATCAGGGGGACGAGCAGTACTTC
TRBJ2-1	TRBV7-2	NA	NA	CASSSREVLATEQFF	TGTGCCAGCAGCTCGCGAGAGGTCCTAGCGACGGAGCAGTTCTTC
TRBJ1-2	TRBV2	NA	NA	CASSELQGYGYTF	TGTGCCAGCAGTGAGCTCCAGGGCTATGGCTACACCTTC
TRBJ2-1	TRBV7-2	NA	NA	CASGPRRLGYNEQFF	TGTGCCAGCGGACCACGTAGGTTAGGTTACAATGAGCAGTTCTTC
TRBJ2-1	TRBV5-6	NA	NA	CASSYPEGEQFF	TGTGCCAGCAGCTACCCTGAGGGTGAGCAGTTCTTC
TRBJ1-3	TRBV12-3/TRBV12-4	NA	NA	CATAPLASGNTIYF	TGTGCCACCGCCCCCCTCGCCTCTGGAAACACCATATATTTT
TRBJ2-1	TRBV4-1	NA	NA	CASSQDRFYNEQFF	TGCGCCAGCAGCCAAGATAGGTTCTACAATGAGCAGTTCTTC
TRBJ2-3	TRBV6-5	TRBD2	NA	CASSYSTGGGTDTQYF	TGTGCCAGCAGTTACTCGACGGGGGGGGGCACAGATACGCAGTATTTT
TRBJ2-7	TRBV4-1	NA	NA	CASSHPVRTLTYEQYF	TGCGCCAGCAGCCACCCCGTCCGGACGCTAACCTACGAGCAGTACTTC
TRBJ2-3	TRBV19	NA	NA	CASRVGIGMADTQYF	TGTGCCAGTAGGGTCGGCATAGGGATGGCAGATACGCAGTATTTT
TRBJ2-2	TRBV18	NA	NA	CASSPGQASGLFF	TGTGCCAGCTCACCCGGCCAGGCCTCTGGGCTGTTTTTT
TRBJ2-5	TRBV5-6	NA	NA	CASSSVAVQETQYF	TGTGCCAGCAGCTCCGTGGCGGTCCAAGAGACCCAGTACTTC
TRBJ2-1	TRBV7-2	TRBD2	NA	CASSSSGGFYNEQFF	TGTGCCAGCAGCTCTAGCGGGGGCTTCTACAATGAGCAGTTCTTC
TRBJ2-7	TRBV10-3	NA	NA	CAISGFFPGPDEQYF	TGTGCCATCAGTGGTTTTTTTCCAGGGCCCGACGAGCAGTACTTC
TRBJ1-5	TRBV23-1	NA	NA	CASSHTLTGSNNFNQPQHF	TGCGCCAGCAGCCACACTTTAACAGGGTCGAACAACTTTAATCAGCCCCAGCATTTT
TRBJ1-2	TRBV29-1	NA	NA	CSVEDYTGYTF	TGCAGCGTTGAAGATTACACCGGCTACACCTTC
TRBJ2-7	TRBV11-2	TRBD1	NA	CASSLVRGQGVYEQYF	TGTGCCAGCAGCTTAGTTCGGGGACAGGGCGTCTACGAGCAGTACTTC
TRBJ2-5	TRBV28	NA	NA	CASSPPTEETQYF	TGTGCCAGCAGTCCGCCCACAGAAGAGACCCAGTACTTC
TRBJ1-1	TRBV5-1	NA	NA	CASSLAWTDTEAFF	TGCGCCAGCAGCTTGGCTTGGACAGACACTGAAGCTTTCTTT
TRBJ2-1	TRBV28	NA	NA	CASSPQREQFF	TGTGCCAGCAGCCCCCAGCGTGAGCAGTTCTTC
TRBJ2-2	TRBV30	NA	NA	CAWGKLNTGELFF	TGTGCCTGGGGAAAACTCAACACCGGGGAGCTGTTTTTT
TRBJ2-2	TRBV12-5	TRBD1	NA	CASGLVLDRDEFGELFF	TGTGCTAGTGGTTTGGTCCTGGACAGGGACGAATTCGGGGAGCTGTTTTTT
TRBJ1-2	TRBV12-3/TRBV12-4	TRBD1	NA	CASSLLMMGQGNGYTF	TGTGCCAGCAGTTTATTGATGATGGGACAGGGAAATGGCTACACCTTC
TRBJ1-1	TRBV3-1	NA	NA	CASSQDQALHGTEAFF	TGTGCCAGCAGCCAAGACCAGGCCTTGCATGGCACTGAAGCTTTCTTT
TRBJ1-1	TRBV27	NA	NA	CASSPPARGQFEAFF	TGTGCCAGCAGTCCCCCAGCCCGGGGGCAGTTTGAAGCTTTCTTT
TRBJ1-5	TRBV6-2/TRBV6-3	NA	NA	CASSYSYQPQHF	TGTGCCAGCAGTTACTCATATCAGCCCCAGCATTTT
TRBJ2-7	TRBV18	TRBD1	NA	CASSPGQGEGYEQYF	TGTGCCAGCTCACCGGGACAGGGGGAGGGGTACGAGCAGTACTTC
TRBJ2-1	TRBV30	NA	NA	CAWRFDREQFF	TGTGCCTGGAGATTCGACCGTGAGCAGTTCTTC
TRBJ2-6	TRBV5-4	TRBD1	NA	CASTPGQTSGANVLTF	TGTGCCAGCACCCCGGGACAGACATCTGGGGCCAACGTCCTGACTTTC
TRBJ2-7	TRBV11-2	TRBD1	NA	CASSRPGQTYEQYF	TGTGCCAGCAGCCGACCGGGACAGACCTACGAGCAGTACTTC
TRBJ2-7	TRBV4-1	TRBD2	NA	CASSQIAGRETTFSYEQYF	TGCGCCAGCAGCCAAATAGCGGGGCGTGAAACTACATTCTCCTACGAGCAGTACTTC
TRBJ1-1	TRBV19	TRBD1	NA	CASSMIGGQLTTEAFF	TGTGCCAGTAGTATGATAGGGGGACAGCTGACCACTGAAGCTTTCTTT
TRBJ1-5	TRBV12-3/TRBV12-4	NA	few	CASSFGQPQHF	TGTGCCAGCAGTTTTGGTCAGCCCCAGCATTTT
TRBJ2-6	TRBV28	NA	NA	CASSLNRAGSGANVLTF	TGTGCCAGCAGTTTAAACAGGGCGGGGTCTGGGGCCAACGTCCTGACTTTC
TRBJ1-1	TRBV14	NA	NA	CASSQESGIWGAFF	TGTGCCAGCAGCCAAGAGTCAGGGATCTGGGGAGCTTTCTTT
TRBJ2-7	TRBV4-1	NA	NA	CASPVETATYYEQYF	TGCGCCAGCCCGGTGGAGACAGCCACTTACTACGAGCAGTACTTC
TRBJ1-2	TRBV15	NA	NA	CATSRDDYGYTF	TGTGCCACCAGCAGAGATGACTATGGCTACACCTTC
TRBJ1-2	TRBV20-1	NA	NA	CSASFSGNYGYTF	TGCAGTGCTAGTTTTTCAGGGAACTATGGCTACACCTTC
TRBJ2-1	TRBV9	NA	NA	CASSPIGGEVNEQFF	TGTGCCAGCAGCCCAATAGGGGGGGAGGTCAATGAGCAGTTCTTC
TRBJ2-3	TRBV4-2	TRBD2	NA	CASSPTSVTSTDTQYF	TGTGCCAGCAGCCCCACTAGCGTAACTAGCACAGATACGCAGTATTTT
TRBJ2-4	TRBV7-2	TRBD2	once	CASSLAGGPVLGF	TGTGCCAGCAGCTTGGCGGGGGGGCCGGTTTTGGGCTTC
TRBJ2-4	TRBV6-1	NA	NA	CATRGEHAADIQYF	TGTGCCACCCGCGGGGAGCACGCGGCGGACATTCAGTACTTC
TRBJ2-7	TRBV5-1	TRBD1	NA	CASSSGTGSYEQYF	TGTGCCAGCAGCTCCGGGACAGGGTCCTACGAGCAGTACTTC
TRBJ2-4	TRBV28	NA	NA	CASSLQGTKNIQYF	TGTGCCAGCAGTTTACAGGGAACCAAAAACATTCAGTACTTC
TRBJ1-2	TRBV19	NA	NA	CASSIGTVIYGYTF	TGTGCCAGTAGTATAGGGACGGTAATATATGGCTACACCTTC
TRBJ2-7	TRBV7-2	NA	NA	CASSLGRSRYEQYF	TGTGCCAGCAGCTTAGGGCGTAGCAGGTACGAGCAGTACTTC
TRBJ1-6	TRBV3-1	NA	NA	CASSQTGGVLGSPLHF	TGTGCCAGCAGCCAAACGGGCGGGGTGCTGGGTTCACCCCTCCACTTT
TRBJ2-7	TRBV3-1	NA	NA	CASSQVTDEQYF	TGTGCCAGCAGCCAAGTGACTGACGAGCAGTACTTC
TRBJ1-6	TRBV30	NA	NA	CAWSAPTGGFYNSPLHF	TGTGCCTGGAGCGCACCGACAGGCGGGTTCTATAATTCACCCCTCCACTTT
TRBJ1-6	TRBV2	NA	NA	CASSAIPISSPLHF	TGTGCCAGCAGTGCGATCCCTATTAGTTCACCCCTCCACTTT
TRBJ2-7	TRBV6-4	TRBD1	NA	CASSRQGGDEQYF	TGTGCCAGCAGTAGACAGGGGGGCGACGAGCAGTACTTC
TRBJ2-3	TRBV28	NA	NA	CASARASTDTQYF	TGTGCCAGCGCCAGGGCTAGCACAGATACGCAGTATTTT
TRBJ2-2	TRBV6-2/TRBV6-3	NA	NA	CASRTGIPTGELFF	TGTGCCAGCAGAACGGGCATACCCACCGGGGAGCTGTTTTTT